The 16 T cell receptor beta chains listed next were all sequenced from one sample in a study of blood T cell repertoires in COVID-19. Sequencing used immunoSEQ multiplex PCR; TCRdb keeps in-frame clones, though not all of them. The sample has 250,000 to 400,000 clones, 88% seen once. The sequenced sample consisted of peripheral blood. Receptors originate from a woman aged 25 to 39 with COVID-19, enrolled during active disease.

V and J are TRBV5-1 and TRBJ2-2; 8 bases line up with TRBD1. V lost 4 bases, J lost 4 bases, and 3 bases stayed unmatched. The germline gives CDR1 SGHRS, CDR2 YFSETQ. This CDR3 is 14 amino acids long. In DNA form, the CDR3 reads TGCGCCAGCAGCCGGGACAGGTCCACCGGGGAGCTGTTTTTT. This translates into CASSRDRSTGELFF.

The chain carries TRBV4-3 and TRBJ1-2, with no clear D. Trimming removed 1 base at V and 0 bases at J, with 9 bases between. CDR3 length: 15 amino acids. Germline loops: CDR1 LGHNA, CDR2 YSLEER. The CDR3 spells CASSQAVRANYGYTF. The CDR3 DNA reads TGCGCCAGCAGCCAAGCCGTACGAGCTAACTATGGCTACACCTTC.

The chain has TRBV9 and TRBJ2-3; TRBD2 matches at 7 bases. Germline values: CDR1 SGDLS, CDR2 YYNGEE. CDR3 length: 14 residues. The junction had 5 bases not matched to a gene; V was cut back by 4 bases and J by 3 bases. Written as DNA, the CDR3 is TGTGCCAGCAGCCCTCGGGACTATACAGATACGCAGTATTTT. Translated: CASSPRDYTDTQYF.

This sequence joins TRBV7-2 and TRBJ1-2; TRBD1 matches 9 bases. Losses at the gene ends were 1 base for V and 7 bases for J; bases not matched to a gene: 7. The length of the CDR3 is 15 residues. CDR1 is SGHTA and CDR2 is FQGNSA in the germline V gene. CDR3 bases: TGTGCCAGCAGCTTAGAGGGGGGACAGGGCTTTGGCTACACCTTC. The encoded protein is CASSLEGGQGFGYTF.

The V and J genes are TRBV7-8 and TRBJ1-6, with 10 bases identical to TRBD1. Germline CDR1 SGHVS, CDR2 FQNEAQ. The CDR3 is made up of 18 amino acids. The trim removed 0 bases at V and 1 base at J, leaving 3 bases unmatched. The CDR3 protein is CASSLAGQGRSYNSPLHF. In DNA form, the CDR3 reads TGTGCCAGCAGCTTAGCGGGACAGGGGAGATCCTATAATTCACCCCTCCACTTT.

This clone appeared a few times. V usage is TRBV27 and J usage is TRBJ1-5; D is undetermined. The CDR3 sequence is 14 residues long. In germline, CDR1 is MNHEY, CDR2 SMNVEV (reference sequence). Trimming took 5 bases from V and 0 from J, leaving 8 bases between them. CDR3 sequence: CASSGPYSNQPQHF. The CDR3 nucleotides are TGTGCCAGCAGTGGGCCCTATAGCAATCAGCCCCAGCATTTT.

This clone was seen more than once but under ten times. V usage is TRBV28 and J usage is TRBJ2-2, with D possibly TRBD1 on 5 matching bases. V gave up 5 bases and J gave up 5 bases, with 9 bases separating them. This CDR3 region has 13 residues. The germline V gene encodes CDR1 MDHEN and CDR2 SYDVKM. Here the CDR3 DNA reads TGTGCCAGCAGTGGGGCGGTTACCGGGGAGCTGTTTTTT. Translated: CASSGAVTGELFF.

CDR3 loop: CASRQGGKNIQYF. The DNA of the CDR3 is TGTGCCAGCAGGCAGGGGGGCAAAAACATTCAGTACTTC. This rearrangement joins TRBV6-5 to TRBJ2-4; tentative D call: TRBD1 (7 bases). The germline V gene encodes CDR1 MNHEY and CDR2 SVGAGI. The V end was cut by 6 bases, the J end by 3 bases, with 9 bases between. The CDR3 is made up of 13 amino acids.

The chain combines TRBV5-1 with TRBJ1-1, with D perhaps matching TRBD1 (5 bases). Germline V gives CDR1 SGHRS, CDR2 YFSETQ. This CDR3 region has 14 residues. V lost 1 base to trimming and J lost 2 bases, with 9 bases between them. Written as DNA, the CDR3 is TGCGCCAGCAGCTTGTACGGGGGTAACACTGAAGCTTTCTTT. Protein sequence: CASSLYGGNTEAFF.

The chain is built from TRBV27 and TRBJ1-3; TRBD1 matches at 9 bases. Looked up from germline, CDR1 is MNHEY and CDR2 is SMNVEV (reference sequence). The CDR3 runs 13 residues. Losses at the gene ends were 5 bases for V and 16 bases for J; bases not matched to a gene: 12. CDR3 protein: CASSGTGSVVVYF. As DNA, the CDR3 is TGTGCCAGCAGTGGGACAGGGTCTGTCGTTGTGTATTTT.

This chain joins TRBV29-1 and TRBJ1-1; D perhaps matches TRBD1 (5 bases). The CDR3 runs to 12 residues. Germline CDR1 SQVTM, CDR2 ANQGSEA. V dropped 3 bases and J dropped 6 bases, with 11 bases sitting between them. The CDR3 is CSVDRVPPEAFF. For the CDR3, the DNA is TGCAGCGTTGACAGGGTACCCCCTGAAGCTTTCTTT.

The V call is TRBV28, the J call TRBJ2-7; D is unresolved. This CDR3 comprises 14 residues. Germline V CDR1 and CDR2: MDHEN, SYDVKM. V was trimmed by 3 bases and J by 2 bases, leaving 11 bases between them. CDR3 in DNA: TGTGCCAGCAGTTTGGAGTATCATCCCTACGAGCAGTACGTC. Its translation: CASSLEYHPYEQYV.

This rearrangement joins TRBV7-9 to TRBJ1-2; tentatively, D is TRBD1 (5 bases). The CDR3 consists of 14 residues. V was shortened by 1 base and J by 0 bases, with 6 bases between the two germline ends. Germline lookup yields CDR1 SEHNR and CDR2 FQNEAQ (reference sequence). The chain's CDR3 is CASSLGGTNYGYTF. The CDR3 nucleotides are TGTGCCAGCAGCTTAGGGGGCACTAACTATGGCTACACCTTC.

The CDR3, as DNA: TGTGCCAGCAGCTACCGCAGGGGGCGAAACTATGGCTACACCTTC. Its translation: CASSYRRGRNYGYTF. The chain uses TRBV7-2 and TRBJ1-2, with 8 positions matching TRBD1. J gave up 2 bases and V 4 bases, and 6 bases lay outside the gene matches. The CDR3 length is 15 residues. Germline V gene sequence: CDR1 SGHTA, CDR2 FQGNSA.

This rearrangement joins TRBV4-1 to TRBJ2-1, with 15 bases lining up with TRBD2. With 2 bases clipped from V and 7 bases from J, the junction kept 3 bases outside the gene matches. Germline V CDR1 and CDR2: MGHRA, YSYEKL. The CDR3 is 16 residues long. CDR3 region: CASSQRTSGGANEQFF. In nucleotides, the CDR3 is TGCGCCAGCAGCCAACGGACTAGCGGGGGGGCGAATGAGCAGTTCTTC.

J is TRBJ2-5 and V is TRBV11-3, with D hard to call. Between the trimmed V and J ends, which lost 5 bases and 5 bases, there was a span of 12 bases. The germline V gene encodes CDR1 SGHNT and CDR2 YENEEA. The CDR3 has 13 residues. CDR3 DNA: TGTGCCAGCAGCCGGAGCAGTGGCGAGACCCAGTACTTC. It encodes CASSRSSGETQYF.